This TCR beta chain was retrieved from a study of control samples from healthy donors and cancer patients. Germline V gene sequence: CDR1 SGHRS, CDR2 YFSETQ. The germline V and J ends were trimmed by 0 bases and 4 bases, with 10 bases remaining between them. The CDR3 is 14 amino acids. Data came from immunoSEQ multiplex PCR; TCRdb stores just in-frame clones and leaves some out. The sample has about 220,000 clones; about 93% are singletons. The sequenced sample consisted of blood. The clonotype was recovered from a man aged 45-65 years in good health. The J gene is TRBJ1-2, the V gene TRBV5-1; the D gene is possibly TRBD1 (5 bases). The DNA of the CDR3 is TGCGCCAGCAGCTTGGGAACAGGTGTCTATGGCTACACCTTC. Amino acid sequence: CASSLGTGVYGYTF. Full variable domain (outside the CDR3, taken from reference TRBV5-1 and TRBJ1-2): KAGVTQTPRYLIKTRGQQVTLSCSPISGHRSVSWYQQTPGQGLQFLFEYFSETQRNKGNFPGRFSGRQFSNSRSEMNVSTLELGDSALYLCASSLGTGVYGYTFGSGTRLTVV.